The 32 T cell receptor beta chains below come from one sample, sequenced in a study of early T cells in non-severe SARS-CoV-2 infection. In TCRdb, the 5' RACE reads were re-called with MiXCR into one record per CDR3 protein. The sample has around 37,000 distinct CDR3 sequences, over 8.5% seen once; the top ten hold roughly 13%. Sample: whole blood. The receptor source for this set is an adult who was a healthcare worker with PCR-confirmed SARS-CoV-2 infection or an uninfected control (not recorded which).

The CDR3 loop is CASSYVQQRGHNEKLFF. CDR3 in DNA: TGTGCCAGCAGTTATGTCCAGCAGCGGGGGCATAATGAAAAACTGTTTTTT. The chain is built from TRBV6-6 and TRBJ1-4, with D perhaps matching TRBD1 (6 bases). The CDR3 is 17 amino acids. Germline V gene lookup returns CDR1 MNHNY and CDR2 SVGAGI (reference sequence). The V gene lost 3 bases and the J gene lost 4 bases, with 18 bases spanning the gap.

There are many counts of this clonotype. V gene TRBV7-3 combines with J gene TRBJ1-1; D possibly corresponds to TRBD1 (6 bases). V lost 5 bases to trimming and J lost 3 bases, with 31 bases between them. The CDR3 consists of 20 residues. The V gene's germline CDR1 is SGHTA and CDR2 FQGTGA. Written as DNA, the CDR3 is TGTGCCAGCAGCCCAAGTGGAGGGCCCCAGGGGCTATCCGGGTACACTGAAGCTTTCTTT. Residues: CASSPSGGPQGLSGYTEAFF.

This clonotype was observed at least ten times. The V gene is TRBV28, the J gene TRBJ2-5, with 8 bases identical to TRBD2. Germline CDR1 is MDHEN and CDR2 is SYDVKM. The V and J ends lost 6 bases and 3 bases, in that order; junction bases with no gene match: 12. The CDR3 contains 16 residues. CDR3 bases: TGTGCCAGCAGCCAGGAGGGGCGGGGGGTTGAAGAGACCCAGTACTTC. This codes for CASSQEGRGVEETQYF. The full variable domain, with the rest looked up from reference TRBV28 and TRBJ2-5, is DVKVTQSSRYLVKRTGEKVFLECVQDMDHENMFWYRQDPGLGLRLIYFSYDVKMKEKGDIPEGYSVSREKKERFSLILESASTNQTSMYLCASSQEGRGVEETQYFGPGTRLLVL.

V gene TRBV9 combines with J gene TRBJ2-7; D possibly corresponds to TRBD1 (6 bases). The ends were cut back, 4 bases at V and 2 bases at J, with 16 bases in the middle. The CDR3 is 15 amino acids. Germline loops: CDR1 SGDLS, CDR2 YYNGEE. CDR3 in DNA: TGTGCCAGCAGCCGAGACCCACAGGGTACCTACGAGCAGTACTTC. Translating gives CASSRDPQGTYEQYF. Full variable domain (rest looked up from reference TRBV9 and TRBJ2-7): DSGVTQTPKHLITATGQRVTLRCSPRSGDLSVYWYQQSLDQGLQFLIQYYNGEERAKGNILERFSAQQFPDLHSELNLSSLELGDSALYFCASSRDPQGTYEQYFGPGTRLTVT.

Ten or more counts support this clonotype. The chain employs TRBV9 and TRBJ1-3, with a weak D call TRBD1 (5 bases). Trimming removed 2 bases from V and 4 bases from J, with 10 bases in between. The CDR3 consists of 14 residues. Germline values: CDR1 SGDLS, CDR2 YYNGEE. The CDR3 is CASSVGPTGNTIYF. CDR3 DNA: TGTGCCAGCAGCGTGGGACCAACGGGAAACACCATATATTTT.

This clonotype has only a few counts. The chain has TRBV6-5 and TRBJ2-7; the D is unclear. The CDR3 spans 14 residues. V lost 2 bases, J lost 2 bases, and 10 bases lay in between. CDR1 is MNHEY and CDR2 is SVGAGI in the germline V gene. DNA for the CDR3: TGTGCCAGCAGTTACGCGAAAGGTCCCTACGAGCAGTACTTC. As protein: CASSYAKGPYEQYF.

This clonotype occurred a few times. This CDR3 is CSATSGSGEETQYF. Written as DNA, the CDR3 is TGCAGTGCTACCTCGGGTAGCGGGGAAGAGACCCAGTACTTC. The V gene is TRBV20-1, the J gene TRBJ2-5, with TRBD2 matching over 8 bases. This CDR3 region has 14 residues. V was pared by 4 bases and J by 3 bases, with 7 bases of the junction left unmatched. Germline V gives CDR1 DFQATT, CDR2 SNEGSKA (reference sequence).

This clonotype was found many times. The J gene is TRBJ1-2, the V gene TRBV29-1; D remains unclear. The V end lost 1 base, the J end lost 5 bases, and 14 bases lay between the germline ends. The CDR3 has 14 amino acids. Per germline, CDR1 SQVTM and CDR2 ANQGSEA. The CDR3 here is CSVEGVVTAYGYTF. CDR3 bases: TGCAGCGTTGAAGGAGTGGTAACGGCGTATGGCTACACCTTC. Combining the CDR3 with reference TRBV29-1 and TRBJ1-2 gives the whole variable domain SAVISQKPSRDICQRGTSLTIQCQVDSQVTMMFWYRQQPGQSLTLIATANQGSEATYESGFVIDKFPISRPNLTFSTLTVSNMSPEDSSIYLCSVEGVVTAYGYTFGSGTRLTVV.

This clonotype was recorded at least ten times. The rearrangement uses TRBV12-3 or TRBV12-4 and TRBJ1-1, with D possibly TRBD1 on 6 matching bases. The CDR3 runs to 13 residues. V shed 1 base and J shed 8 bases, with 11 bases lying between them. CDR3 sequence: CASSLGQGSEAFF. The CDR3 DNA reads TGTGCCAGCAGTTTAGGGCAGGGGAGCGAAGCTTTCTTT.

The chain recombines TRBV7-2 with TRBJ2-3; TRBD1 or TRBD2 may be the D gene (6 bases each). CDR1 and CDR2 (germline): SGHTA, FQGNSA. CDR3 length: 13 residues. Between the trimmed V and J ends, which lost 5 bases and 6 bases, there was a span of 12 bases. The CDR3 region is CASSRGPGDTQYF. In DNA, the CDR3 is TGTGCCAGCAGCCGGGGGCCGGGGGATACGCAGTATTTT.

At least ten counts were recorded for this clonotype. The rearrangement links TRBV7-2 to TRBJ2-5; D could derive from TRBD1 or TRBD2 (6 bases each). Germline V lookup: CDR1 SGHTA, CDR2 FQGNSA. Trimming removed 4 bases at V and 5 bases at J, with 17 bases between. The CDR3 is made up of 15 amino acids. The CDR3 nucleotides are TGTGCCAGCAGCTCCCGATGGGGGGCTGAGGAGACCCAGTACTTC. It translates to CASSSRWGAEETQYF.

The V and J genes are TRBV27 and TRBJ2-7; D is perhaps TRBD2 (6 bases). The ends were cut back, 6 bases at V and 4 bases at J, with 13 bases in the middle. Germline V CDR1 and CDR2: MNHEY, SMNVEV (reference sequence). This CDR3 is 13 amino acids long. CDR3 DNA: TGTGCCAGCAGAGGGACTTGGTTATACGAGCAGTACTTC. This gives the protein CASRGTWLYEQYF.

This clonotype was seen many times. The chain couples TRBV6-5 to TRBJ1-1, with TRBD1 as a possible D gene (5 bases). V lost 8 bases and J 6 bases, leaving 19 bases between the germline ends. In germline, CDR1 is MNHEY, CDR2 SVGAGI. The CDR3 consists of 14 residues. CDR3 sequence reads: CASAMGGSLAEAFF. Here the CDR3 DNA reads TGTGCCAGCGCTATGGGGGGGAGTCTCGCTGAAGCTTTCTTT.

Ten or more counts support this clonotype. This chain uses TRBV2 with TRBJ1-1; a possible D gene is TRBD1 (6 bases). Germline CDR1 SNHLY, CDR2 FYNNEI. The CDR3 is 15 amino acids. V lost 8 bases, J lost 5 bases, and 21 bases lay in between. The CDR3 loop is CASSRDTGGGTEAFF. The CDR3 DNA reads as TGTGCCAGCTCCCGGGACACAGGCGGAGGGACTGAAGCTTTCTTT.

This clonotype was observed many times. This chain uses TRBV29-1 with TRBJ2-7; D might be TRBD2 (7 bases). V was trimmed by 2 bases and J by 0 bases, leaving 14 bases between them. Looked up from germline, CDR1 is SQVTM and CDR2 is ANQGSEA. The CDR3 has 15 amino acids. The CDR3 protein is CSVELGGQSSYEQYF. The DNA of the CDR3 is TGCAGCGTTGAATTGGGGGGGCAAAGCTCCTACGAGCAGTACTTC.

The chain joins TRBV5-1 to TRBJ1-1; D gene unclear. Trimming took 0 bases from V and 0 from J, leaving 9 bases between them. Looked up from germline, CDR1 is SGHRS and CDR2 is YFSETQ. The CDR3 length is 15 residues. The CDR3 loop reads CASSLGSGMNTEAFF. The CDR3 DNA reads TGCGCCAGCAGCTTGGGGTCAGGTATGAACACTGAAGCTTTCTTT.

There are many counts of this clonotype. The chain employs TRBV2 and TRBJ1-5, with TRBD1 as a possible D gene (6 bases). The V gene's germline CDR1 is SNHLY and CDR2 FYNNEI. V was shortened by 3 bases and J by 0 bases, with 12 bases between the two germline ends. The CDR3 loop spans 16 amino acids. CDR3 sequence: CASSDGTPYSNQPQHF. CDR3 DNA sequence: TGTGCCAGCAGTGACGGGACACCGTATAGCAATCAGCCCCAGCATTTT. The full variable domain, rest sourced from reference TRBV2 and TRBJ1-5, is EPEVTQTPSHQVTQMGQEVILRCVPISNHLYFYWYRQILGQKVEFLVSFYNNEISEKSEIFDDQFSVERPDGSNFTLKIRSTKLEDSAMYFCASSDGTPYSNQPQHFGDGTRLSIL.

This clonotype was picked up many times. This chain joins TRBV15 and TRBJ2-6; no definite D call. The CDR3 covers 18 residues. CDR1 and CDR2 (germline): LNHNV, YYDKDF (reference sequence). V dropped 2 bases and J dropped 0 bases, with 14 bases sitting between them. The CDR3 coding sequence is TGTGCCACCAGCAGAAGCCTACAGTTTCTCTCTGGGGCCAACGTCCTGACTTTC. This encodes CATSRSLQFLSGANVLTF.

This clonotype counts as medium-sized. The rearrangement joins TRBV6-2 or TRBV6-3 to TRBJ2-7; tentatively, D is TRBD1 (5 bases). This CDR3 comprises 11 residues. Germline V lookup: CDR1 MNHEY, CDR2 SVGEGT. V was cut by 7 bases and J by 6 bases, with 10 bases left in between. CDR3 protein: CASNQGVEQYF. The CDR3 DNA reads TGTGCCAGCAACCAAGGGGTCGAGCAGTACTTC.

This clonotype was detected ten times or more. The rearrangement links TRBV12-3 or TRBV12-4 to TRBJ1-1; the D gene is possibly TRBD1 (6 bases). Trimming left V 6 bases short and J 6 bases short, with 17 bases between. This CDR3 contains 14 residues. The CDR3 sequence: CASRPVQGSAEAFF. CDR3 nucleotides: TGTGCCAGCAGGCCGGTACAGGGTTCTGCTGAAGCTTTCTTT.

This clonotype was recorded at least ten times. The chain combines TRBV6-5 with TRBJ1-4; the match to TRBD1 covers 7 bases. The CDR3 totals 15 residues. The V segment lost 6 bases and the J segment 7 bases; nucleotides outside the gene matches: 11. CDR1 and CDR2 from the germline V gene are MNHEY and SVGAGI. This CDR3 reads CASRSPTGSGEKLFF. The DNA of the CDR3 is TGTGCCAGCAGGTCCCCGACAGGGTCCGGTGAAAAACTGTTTTTT.

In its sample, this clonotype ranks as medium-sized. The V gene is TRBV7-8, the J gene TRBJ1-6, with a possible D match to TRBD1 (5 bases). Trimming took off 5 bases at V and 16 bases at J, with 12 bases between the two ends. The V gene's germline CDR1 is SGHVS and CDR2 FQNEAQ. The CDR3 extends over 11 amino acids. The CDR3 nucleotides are TGTGCCAGCAGCCGTGAGAAGGGGCTCCACTTT. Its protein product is CASSREKGLHF.

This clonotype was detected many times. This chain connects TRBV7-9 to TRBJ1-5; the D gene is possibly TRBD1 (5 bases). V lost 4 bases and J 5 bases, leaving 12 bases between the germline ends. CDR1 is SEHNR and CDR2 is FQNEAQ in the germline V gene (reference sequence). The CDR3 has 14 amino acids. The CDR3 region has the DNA TGTGCCAGCAGCTCCCTTGGGGCCGATCAGCCCCAGCATTTT. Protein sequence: CASSSLGADQPQHF.

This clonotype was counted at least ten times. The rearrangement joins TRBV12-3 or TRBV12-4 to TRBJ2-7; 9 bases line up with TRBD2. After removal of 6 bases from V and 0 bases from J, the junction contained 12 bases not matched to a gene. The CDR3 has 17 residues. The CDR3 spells CASRGRAGGPSSYEQYF. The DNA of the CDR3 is TGTGCCAGCAGAGGACGGGCGGGGGGGCCTAGCTCCTACGAGCAGTACTTC.

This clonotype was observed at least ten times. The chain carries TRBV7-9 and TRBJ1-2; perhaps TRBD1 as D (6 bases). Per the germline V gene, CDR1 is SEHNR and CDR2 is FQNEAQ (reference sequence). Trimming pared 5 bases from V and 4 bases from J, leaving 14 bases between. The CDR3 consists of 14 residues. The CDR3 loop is CASSRSTGVYGYTF. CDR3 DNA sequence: TGTGCCAGCAGCCGCTCGACAGGCGTCTATGGCTACACCTTC.

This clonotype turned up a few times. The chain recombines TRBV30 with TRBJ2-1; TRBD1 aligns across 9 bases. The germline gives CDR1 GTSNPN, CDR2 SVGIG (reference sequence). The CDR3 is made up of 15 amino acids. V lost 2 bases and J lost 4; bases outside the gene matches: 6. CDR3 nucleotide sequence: TGTGCCTGGAGTTCTACAGGGGGCGCTTACAATGAGCAGTTCTTC. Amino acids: CAWSSTGGAYNEQFF.

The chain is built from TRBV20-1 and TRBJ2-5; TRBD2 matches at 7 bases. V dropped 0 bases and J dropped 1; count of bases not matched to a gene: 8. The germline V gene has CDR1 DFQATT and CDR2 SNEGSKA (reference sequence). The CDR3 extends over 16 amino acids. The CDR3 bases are TGCAGTGCTAGAGATGGCGGGGGAGCCCTCCAAGAGACCCAGTACTTC. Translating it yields CSARDGGGALQETQYF.

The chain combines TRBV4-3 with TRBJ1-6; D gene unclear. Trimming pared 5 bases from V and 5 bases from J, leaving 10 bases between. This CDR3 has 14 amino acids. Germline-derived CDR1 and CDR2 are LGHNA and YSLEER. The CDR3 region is CASSEGLDNSPLHF. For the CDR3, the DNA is TGCGCCAGCAGCGAAGGACTGGATAATTCACCCCTCCACTTT.

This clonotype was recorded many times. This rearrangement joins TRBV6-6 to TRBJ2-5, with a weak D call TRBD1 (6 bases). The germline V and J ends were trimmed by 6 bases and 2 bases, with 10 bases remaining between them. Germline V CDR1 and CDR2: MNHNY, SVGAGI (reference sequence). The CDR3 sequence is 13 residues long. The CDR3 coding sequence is TGTGCCAGCAGCTCGACAGGACAAGAGACCCAGTACTTC. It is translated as CASSSTGQETQYF.

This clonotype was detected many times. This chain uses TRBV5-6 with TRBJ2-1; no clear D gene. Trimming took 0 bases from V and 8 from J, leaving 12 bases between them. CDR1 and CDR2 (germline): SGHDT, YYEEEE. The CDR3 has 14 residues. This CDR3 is CASSLAGVRHEQFF. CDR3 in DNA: TGTGCCAGCAGCTTGGCAGGAGTCCGCCATGAGCAGTTCTTC. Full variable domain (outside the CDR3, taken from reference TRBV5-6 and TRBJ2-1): DAGVTQSPTHLIKTRGQQVTLRCSPKSGHDTVSWYQQALGQGPQFIFQYYEEEERQRGNFPDRFSGHQFPNYSSELNVNALLLGDSALYLCASSLAGVRHEQFFGPGTRLTVL.

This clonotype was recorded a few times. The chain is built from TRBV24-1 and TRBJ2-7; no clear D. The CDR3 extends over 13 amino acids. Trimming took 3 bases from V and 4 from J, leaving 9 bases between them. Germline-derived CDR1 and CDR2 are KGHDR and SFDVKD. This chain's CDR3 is CATSDETVYEQYF. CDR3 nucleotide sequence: TGTGCCACCAGTGATGAAACAGTTTACGAGCAGTACTTC.

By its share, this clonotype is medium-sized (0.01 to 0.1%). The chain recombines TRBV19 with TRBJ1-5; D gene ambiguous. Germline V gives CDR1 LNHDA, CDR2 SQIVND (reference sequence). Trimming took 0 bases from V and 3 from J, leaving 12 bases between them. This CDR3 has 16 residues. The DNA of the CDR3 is TGTGCCAGTAGTATAGATCTGTCCGGGTTCAATCAGCCCCAGCATTTT. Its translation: CASSIDLSGFNQPQHF.